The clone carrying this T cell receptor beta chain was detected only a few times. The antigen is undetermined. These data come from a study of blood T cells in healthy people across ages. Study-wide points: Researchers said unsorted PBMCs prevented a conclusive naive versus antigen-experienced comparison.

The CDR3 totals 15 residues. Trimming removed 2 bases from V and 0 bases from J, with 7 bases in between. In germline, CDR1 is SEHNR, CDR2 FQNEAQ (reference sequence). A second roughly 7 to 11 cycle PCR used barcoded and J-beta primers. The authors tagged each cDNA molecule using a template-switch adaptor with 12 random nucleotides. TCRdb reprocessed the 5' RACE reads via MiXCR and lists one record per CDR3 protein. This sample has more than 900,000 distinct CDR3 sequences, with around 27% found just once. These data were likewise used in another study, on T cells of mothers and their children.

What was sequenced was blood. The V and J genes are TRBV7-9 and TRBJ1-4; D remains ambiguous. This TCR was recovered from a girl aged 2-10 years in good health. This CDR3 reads CASSLTDSTNEKLFF. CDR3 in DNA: TGTGCCAGCAGCTTAACCGACTCAACTAATGAAAAACTGTTTTTT.